Shown below are 16 T cell receptor beta chains from a single sample sequenced in a study of cytotoxic CD8 clonotypes in ibrutinib-treated CLL. Profiled with immunoSEQ multiplex PCR; TCRdb holds only in-frame clones, not every one. The sample contains around 330,000 clones, about 64% of which appear only once. The sample in question was PBMCs, obtained after 36 months of ibrutinib treatment. Receptor source: a human donor with chronic lymphocytic leukemia.

The genes are TRBV2 and TRBJ1-5; 8 positions agree with TRBD1. Germline CDR1 and CDR2: SNHLY and FYNNEI. The CDR3 runs 15 residues. Trimming took 5 bases from V and 9 from J; bases not matched to a gene: 12. The CDR3 DNA follows: TGTGCCAGCAGTATAACTGACAGGGGAGAATGGCCCCAGCATTTT. This encodes CASSITDRGEWPQHF.

This clone has just a few counts. This sequence joins TRBV4-1 and TRBJ1-5; D unclear. Trimming took off 4 bases at V and 3 bases at J, with 10 bases between the two ends. CDR1 and CDR2 from the germline V gene are MGHRA and YSYEKL. This CDR3 spans 14 amino acids. The CDR3 sequence is CASSPKRSNQPQHF. The CDR3 DNA reads TGCGCCAGCAGCCCGAAGAGGTCCAATCAGCCCCAGCATTTT.

The genes are TRBV9 and TRBJ2-2; D may be TRBD1 (6 bases). The V end was cut by 4 bases, the J end by 3 bases, with 13 bases between. The CDR3 length is 15 residues. The germline V gene encodes CDR1 SGDLS and CDR2 YYNGEE. Here the CDR3 DNA reads TGTGCCAGCAGCAGACGGACAGCCGACACCGGGGAGCTGTTTTTT. Translated, it gives CASSRRTADTGELFF.

This clone was detected only a few times. The V gene is TRBV7-2, the J gene TRBJ1-5; maybe TRBD1 (5 bases). The CDR3 totals 14 residues. The V gene lost 2 bases and the J gene lost 2 bases, with 7 bases spanning the gap. Germline CDR1 SGHTA, CDR2 FQGNSA. Here the CDR3 DNA reads TGTGCCAGCAGCTTATTACAGGGCAATCAGCCCCAGCATTTT. This encodes CASSLLQGNQPQHF.

The chain employs TRBV13 and TRBJ2-3; D perhaps matches TRBD1 (5 bases). V was cut by 3 bases and J by 5 bases, with 15 bases left in between. CDR1 and CDR2 (germline): PRHDT, FYEKMQ (reference sequence). The CDR3 runs 15 residues. CDR3 loop: CASSFMGPHLDTQYF. The CDR3 nucleotides read TGTGCCAGCAGCTTTATGGGGCCTCATTTAGATACGCAGTATTTT.

The rearrangement joins TRBV11-2 to TRBJ2-5; TRBD1 aligns across 9 bases. V lost 2 bases to trimming and J lost 5 bases; unmatched junction nucleotides: 9. CDR3 length equals 16 residues. CDR1 is SGHAT, CDR2 FQNNGV, per germline. The CDR3 loop reads CASSLLVTGGWETQYF. Written as DNA, the CDR3 is TGTGCCAGCAGCTTACTGGTCACAGGGGGCTGGGAGACCCAGTACTTC.

The chain is built from TRBV9 and TRBJ2-3; D is ambiguous. Trimming pared 4 bases from V and 3 bases from J, leaving 18 bases between. This CDR3 region has 16 residues. From germline, CDR1 is SGDLS and CDR2 YYNGEE. The CDR3 region is CASSHVGLARTDTQYF. The CDR3 nucleotides read TGTGCCAGCAGCCACGTAGGTCTGGCACGGACAGATACGCAGTATTTT. Supplemented by reference TRBV9 and TRBJ2-3, the full variable domain reads DSGVTQTPKHLITATGQRVTLRCSPRSGDLSVYWYQQSLDQGLQFLIQYYNGEERAKGNILERFSAQQFPDLHSELNLSSLELGDSALYFCASSHVGLARTDTQYFGPGTRLTVL.

This sequence joins TRBV6-5 and TRBJ2-5; the D gene is possibly TRBD1 (5 bases). The CDR3 is 15 amino acids. In germline, CDR1 is MNHEY, CDR2 SVGAGI. Trimming took off 0 bases at V and 5 bases at J, with 13 bases between the two ends. As DNA, the CDR3 is TGTGCCAGCAGTTACTCTTGGCAGGGCGGCGAGACCCAGTACTTC. This gives the protein CASSYSWQGGETQYF.

V gene TRBV5-4 combines with J gene TRBJ2-1; no firm D call. Germline values: CDR1 SGHNT, CDR2 YYREEE (reference sequence). The length of the CDR3 is 16 residues. The germline V and J ends were trimmed by 0 bases and 0 bases, with 10 bases remaining between them. The DNA of the CDR3 is TGTGCCAGCAGCTTGGAACACCGGAGCTCCTACAATGAGCAGTTCTTC. It encodes CASSLEHRSSYNEQFF. Supplemented by reference TRBV5-4 and TRBJ2-1, the full variable domain reads ETGVTQSPTHLIKTRGQQVTLRCSSQSGHNTVSWYQQALGQGPQFIFQYYREEENGRGNFPPRFSGLQFPNYSSELNVNALELDDSALYLCASSLEHRSSYNEQFFGPGTRLTVL.

The chain is built from TRBV19 and TRBJ2-3, with D hard to call. Trimming took off 5 bases at V and 3 bases at J, with 6 bases between the two ends. This CDR3 is 12 amino acids long. CDR1 is LNHDA, CDR2 SQIVND, per germline (reference sequence). CDR3: CASSLGTDTQYF. The DNA for the CDR3 is TGTGCCAGTAGTCTAGGGACAGATACGCAGTATTTT.

The gene calls are TRBV9 and TRBJ1-2; a possible D gene is TRBD1 (5 bases). CDR3 length: 14 amino acids. V dropped 0 bases and J dropped 5 bases, with 11 bases sitting between them. Germline CDR1 SGDLS, CDR2 YYNGEE. The CDR3 reads CASSVAQGRYGYTF. The CDR3, as DNA: TGTGCCAGCAGCGTAGCCCAGGGCCGTTATGGCTACACCTTC.

The chain is built from TRBV6-5 and TRBJ2-5, with 7 bases fitting TRBD2. The CDR3 is 15 residues long. Per germline, CDR1 MNHEY and CDR2 SVGAGI. With 1 base clipped from V and 4 bases from J, the junction kept 6 bases outside the gene matches. The CDR3 sequence is CASSYLGGDGETQYF. As DNA, the CDR3 is TGTGCCAGCAGTTACTTGGGGGGGGACGGAGAGACCCAGTACTTC.

With regard to this clone: One end of the junction varies from germline; a read error may be responsible. This chain uses TRBV5-6 with TRBJ2-7; 7 bases agree with TRBD1. Germline V lookup: CDR1 SGHDT, CDR2 YYEEEE. CDR3 length: 16 residues. The chain's CDR3 is CASSSFLDRIRPAIGF. The CDR3 DNA reads TGTGCCAGCAGCTCCTTCCTGGACAGGATCCGACCCGCCATTGGCTTC.

V gene TRBV11-2 combines with J gene TRBJ2-1, with D unclear. The germline CDR1 and CDR2 sequences are SGHAT and FQNNGV. Deletions cut 5 bases from V and 2 bases from J, with 10 bases between. The CDR3 consists of 14 residues. CDR3 in amino acids: CASSPIQTYNEQFF. Here the CDR3 DNA reads TGTGCCAGCAGCCCCATCCAGACCTACAATGAGCAGTTCTTC.

This rearrangement joins TRBV6-6 to TRBJ1-3; the D is unclear. The V and J ends lost 6 bases and 3 bases respectively, with 6 bases between them. Germline CDR1 MNHNY, CDR2 SVGAGI (reference sequence). CDR3 length equals 12 residues. CDR3 amino acids: CASSNYGNTIYF. In DNA, the CDR3 is TGTGCCAGCAGCAATTATGGAAACACCATATATTTT.

The chain joins TRBV27 to TRBJ2-7, with TRBD2 matching 7 bases. Germline V CDR1 and CDR2: MNHEY, SMNVEV (reference sequence). J gave up 1 base and V 4 bases, and 10 bases lay outside the gene matches. This CDR3 is built from 16 residues. The CDR3: CASSSGGPHISYEQYF. The CDR3 DNA reads as TGTGCCAGCAGTTCGGGGGGACCTCACATTTCCTACGAGCAGTACTTC.